Listed below are T cell receptor beta chains from one sample, sequenced in a study of blood T cell repertoires in COVID-19. Some clones are missing from TCRdb's copy, which holds only in-frame ones; the method was immunoSEQ multiplex PCR. Of about 340,000 clones in the sample, 80% to 90% were seen once. Sequencing input: peripheral blood. These receptors originate from a woman in her sixties or seventies with COVID-19, enrolled during active disease. Both conserved end residues are part of each CDR3. Each record gives: clone size, J gene, V gene, D gene, CDR3 DNA, CDR3 protein. A D gene is named only where the DNA matches it firmly. Not every row has a clone size; where given, it reads once, few, many or a size class.

.,TRBJ2-3,TRBV2,TRBD2,TGTGCCAGCAGCAATAGCGGGGGAGAGATTGGTTGG,CASSNSGGEIGW
.,TRBJ1-5,TRBV19,.,TGTGCCAGTAGTATTTGGGCTGGGTTGGGCAATCAGCCCCAGCATTTT,CASSIWAGLGNQPQHF
.,TRBJ2-1,TRBV7-9,.,TGTGCCAGCAGCTTAGTCAGGGGACGGGACAATGAGCAGTTCTTC,CASSLVRGRDNEQFF
.,TRBJ2-5,TRBV5-1,.,TGCGCCAGCAGCTTGGACACCTTGTACCAAGAGACCCAGTACTTC,CASSLDTLYQETQYF
.,TRBJ2-5,TRBV11-2,TRBD2,TGTGCCAGCAGCTTACAGTCTAGCGGGGGGTTCCAAGAGACCCAGTACTTC,CASSLQSSGGFQETQYF
.,TRBJ1-2,TRBV27,.,TGTGCCAGCAGTTTAGTCCGGACAGCAAGGTATGGCTACACCTTC,CASSLVRTARYGYTF
.,TRBJ2-5,TRBV11-1,TRBD1,TGTGCCAGCAGCTTAATGACAGGGGGAGTAGAGACCCAGTACTTC,CASSLMTGGVETQYF
.,TRBJ2-7,TRBV6-5,.,TGTGCCAGCAGGGAGGCAGGTTCCTACGAGCAGTACTTC,CASREAGSYEQYF
.,TRBJ2-5,TRBV3-1/TRBV3-2,TRBD2,TGTGCCAGCAGCCAATTAGCGGGAGGGCCCCTCCGGACCCAGTACTTC,CASSQLAGGPLRTQYF
.,TRBJ1-2,TRBV6-1,.,TGTGCCAGCAGTGAAGCCAGACAGAGGTCGGATGGCTACACCTTC,CASSEARQRSDGYTF
.,TRBJ2-3,TRBV6-2/TRBV6-3,TRBD2,TGTGCCAGCAGTTACACGGGGGGGGCAGATACGCAGTATTTT,CASSYTGGADTQYF
.,TRBJ1-6,TRBV6-6,TRBD1,TGTGCCAGCAGTTACTCGACAGGGATTAATAATTCACCCCTCCACTTT,CASSYSTGINNSPLHF
few,TRBJ1-1,TRBV2,.,TGTGCCAGCTCGGAAGGGGTTGGGGGGATGGGCACTGAAGCTTTCTTT,CASSEGVGGMGTEAFF
few,TRBJ1-2,TRBV5-1,TRBD1,TGCGCCAGCAGCGAGGACAGGGACCCACGTGGCTACACCTTC,CASSEDRDPRGYTF
.,TRBJ1-1,TRBV5-6,TRBD1,TGTGCCAGCAGACGGACAGGGGACACTGAAGCTTTCTTT,CASRRTGDTEAFF
.,TRBJ2-7,TRBV27,TRBD1,TGTGCCAGCAAGTTATGGGACAGGCCCGAGCAGTACTTC,CASKLWDRPEQYF
.,TRBJ2-7,TRBV6-6,.,TGTGCCAGCATGGCAGGACTTTCCTACGAGCAGTACTTC,CASMAGLSYEQYF
.,TRBJ2-3,TRBV6-6,TRBD2,TGTGCCAGCAAGGGGACTAGCGGGGGGGGCACAGATACGCAGTATTTT,CASKGTSGGGTDTQYF
.,TRBJ2-1,TRBV11-3,TRBD2,TGTGCCAGCAGCCAGGCGGGGGTATCTAGGAATGAGCAGTTCTTC,CASSQAGVSRNEQFF
once,TRBJ1-2,TRBV19,.,TGTGCCAGTAGGACACGAGCTAACTATGGCTACACCTTC,CASRTRANYGYTF
.,TRBJ1-4,TRBV29-1,TRBD1,TGCAGTGCCACACCGACAGGGGGCAGCGAAAAACTGTTTTTT,CSATPTGGSEKLFF
.,TRBJ1-6,TRBV19,TRBD1,TGTGCCTCCCAACGACAGGGGTATTCACCCCTCCACTTT,CASQRQGYSPLHF
once,TRBJ1-1,TRBV3-1/TRBV3-2,TRBD1,TGTGCCAGCAGCCAAGATCTTCCCGGACGGACAGGGACGAACACTGAAGCTTTCTTT,CASSQDLPGRTGTNTEAFF
.,TRBJ1-1,TRBV27,.,TGTGCCAGCAGTTTAGTCAGAGGGAACACTGAAGCTTTCTTT,CASSLVRGNTEAFF
few,TRBJ2-2,TRBV9,.,TGTGCCAGCAGCGTAGCCCCAGGCAGAGTGAACACCGGGGAGCTGTTTTTT,CASSVAPGRVNTGELFF
.,TRBJ1-2,TRBV6-1,.,TGTGCCAGCAGTGACAGGGGCAGGGAATCTAACTATGGCTACACCTTC,CASSDRGRESNYGYTF
.,TRBJ2-1,TRBV7-3,.,TGTGCCAGCAGCTCCCAGGGTGCTGAGCAGTTCTTC,CASSSQGAEQFF